The 10 T cell receptor beta chains below all came from one sample that was sequenced in a study of blood T cell repertoires in COVID-19. TCRdb keeps only in-frame clones here, not all; method: immunoSEQ multiplex PCR. This sample yields about 62,000 clones, of which roughly 89% are seen a single time; roughly 6.2% belongs to the top ten. The sequenced sample was peripheral blood. The receptors originated from a human donor in a cohort sampled during active COVID-19.

This clone is a singleton in its sample. The chain is built from TRBV14 and TRBJ1-1, with no clear D. V dropped 5 bases and J dropped 2 bases, with 9 bases sitting between them. The CDR3 extends over 13 amino acids. Germline lookup yields CDR1 SGHDN and CDR2 FVKESK. The CDR3: CASSFNSNTEAFF. CDR3 in DNA: TGTGCCAGCAGCTTTAACAGTAACACTGAAGCTTTCTTT.

V gene TRBV11-2 combines with J gene TRBJ2-5, with no clear D. The CDR3 is 13 residues long. The germline CDR1 and CDR2 sequences are SGHAT and FQNNGV. Deletions cut 2 bases from V and 9 bases from J, with 13 bases between. The CDR3 sequence: CASSLIAVRSQYF. CDR3 bases: TGTGCCAGCAGCTTAATAGCAGTGAGGTCCCAGTACTTC.

The chain couples TRBV25-1 to TRBJ1-1, with D perhaps TRBD1 (5 bases). The germline V and J ends were trimmed by 2 bases and 1 base, with 11 bases remaining between them. Per the germline V gene, CDR1 is MGHDK and CDR2 is SYGVNS. The CDR3 spans 15 residues. The CDR3 DNA reads as TGTGCCAGCAGTGAAGTGGGGGGGTGGAACACTGAAGCTTTCTTT. Translating gives CASSEVGGWNTEAFF.

The chain is built from TRBV7-8 and TRBJ2-7; perhaps TRBD2 as D (5 bases). Germline CDR1 reads SGHVS; CDR2 reads FQNEAQ. Trimming removed 5 bases at V and 0 bases at J, with 11 bases between. This CDR3 comprises 14 residues. CDR3 DNA sequence: TGTGCCAGCAGCCGAGGAGGCCCCTCCTACGAGCAGTACTTC. It yields the protein CASSRGGPSYEQYF.

The J gene is TRBJ1-1, the V gene TRBV9; D gene uncertain. V was pared by 3 bases and J by 1 base, with 16 bases between. Germline V lookup: CDR1 SGDLS, CDR2 YYNGEE. The length of the CDR3 is 16 residues. The DNA for the CDR3 is TGTGCCAGCAGCGCGTCCCTCCACAGCCCGAACACTGAAGCTTTCTTT. Amino acids: CASSASLHSPNTEAFF.

This chain joins TRBV10-3 and TRBJ2-7, with TRBD2 identical over 14 bases. Germline V gene lookup returns CDR1 ENHRY and CDR2 SYGVKD. The CDR3 is 15 residues long. J was trimmed by 3 bases and V by 6 bases; bases with no gene match: 4. The chain's CDR3 is CAISGLAGGFYEQYF. The CDR3 DNA sequence: TGTGCCATCAGCGGACTAGCGGGAGGCTTCTACGAGCAGTACTTC.

The chain joins TRBV13 to TRBJ2-3; possibly TRBD2 for D (5 bases). This CDR3 is 15 amino acids long. With 1 base removed from V and 0 bases from J, the gap between germline ends came to 8 bases. CDR1 PRHDT and CDR2 FYEKMQ come from the germline V gene (reference sequence). The CDR3 spells CASSLAGSSTDTQYF. The CDR3 nucleotides are TGTGCCAGCAGCTTAGCGGGGTCTAGCACAGATACGCAGTATTTT.

The chain uses TRBV6-6 and TRBJ2-3; 10 bases are a match to TRBD2. This CDR3 region has 18 residues. Trimming removed 5 bases from V and 3 bases from J; junction bases left unmatched: 14. Germline V lookup: CDR1 MNHNY, CDR2 SVGAGI (reference sequence). The CDR3 sequence: CASSPGGASGSLTDTQYF. CDR3 nucleotide sequence: TGTGCCAGCAGTCCGGGCGGGGCTAGCGGGAGTCTTACAGATACGCAGTATTTT.

The V and J genes are TRBV7-9 and TRBJ2-7; TRBD2 might be the D (5 bases). The CDR3 has 13 amino acids. CDR1 SEHNR and CDR2 FQNEAQ come from the germline V gene (reference sequence). V gave up 5 bases and J gave up 4 bases, with 12 bases separating them. The CDR3 bases are TGTGCCAGCAGCCCACTAACTAGTTACGAGCAGTACTTC. Its protein product is CASSPLTSYEQYF.

The chain combines TRBV5-1 with TRBJ1-1; D unresolved. The CDR3 is made up of 11 amino acids. Trimming removed 4 bases at V and 3 bases at J, with 4 bases between. Germline assignment: CDR1 SGHRS and CDR2 YFSETQ. CDR3 sequence reads: CASSQDTEAFF. CDR3 DNA: TGCGCCAGCAGCCAGGACACTGAAGCTTTCTTT.